What follows are 18 T cell receptor beta chains derived from one specimen sequenced in a study of blood T cell repertoires in COVID-19. Only in-frame clones appear in the TCRdb table, and some are missing; sequencing was by immunoSEQ multiplex PCR. Of about 390,000 clones listed, approximately 89% are singletons. The sequenced sample consisted of peripheral blood. These receptor sequences come from a woman aged 55 to 70 with COVID-19, enrolled during active disease.

This chain joins TRBV28 and TRBJ1-1; 7 bases fit TRBD1. Germline V gene data show CDR1 as MDHEN and CDR2 as SYDVKM. The CDR3 covers 17 residues. V dropped 3 bases and J dropped 7; count of bases not matched to a gene: 17. As DNA, the CDR3 is TGTGCCAGCAGTTTCCCCAGGGGACAGACTAAAGGGGGTGAAGCTTTCTTT. Residues: CASSFPRGQTKGGEAFF.

The genes are TRBV18 and TRBJ2-2, with TRBD2 identical over 10 bases. After removal of 0 bases from V and 3 bases from J, the junction contained 1 base not matched to a gene. Germline V gives CDR1 KGHSH, CDR2 LQKENI. The CDR3 totals 16 residues. In DNA, the CDR3 is TGTGCCAGCTCACCACCGGGGACTAGCGACACCGGGGAGCTGTTTTTT. It codes for CASSPPGTSDTGELFF.

The genes are TRBV5-1 and TRBJ2-1; 9 bases are a match to TRBD1. CDR1 is SGHRS, CDR2 YFSETQ, per germline. This CDR3 region has 15 residues. J was trimmed by 3 bases and V by 4 bases; bases with no gene match: 5. CDR3 nucleotide sequence: TGCGCCAGCAGCCCCGGGGACAGGGTCTACAATGAGCAGTTCTTC. Translating it yields CASSPGDRVYNEQFF.

This rearrangement joins TRBV6-5 to TRBJ1-2, with 10 bases that match TRBD1. Germline CDR1 reads MNHEY; CDR2 reads SVGAGI. J was trimmed by 7 bases and V by 2 bases; bases with no gene match: 4. This CDR3 is 14 amino acids long. CDR3 loop: CASSYDRGQGGYTF. The CDR3 DNA reads as TGTGCCAGCAGTTACGACAGGGGGCAGGGTGGCTACACCTTC.

The chain is built from TRBV7-8 and TRBJ2-5; 11 bases match TRBD2. CDR3 length equals 16 residues. CDR1 is SGHVS and CDR2 is FQNEAQ in the germline V gene. The V gene end was trimmed by 3 bases and the J gene end by 4 bases; junction bases not matched to a gene: 7. CDR3 sequence: CASSFFSGGAGETQYF. Here the CDR3 DNA reads TGTGCCAGCAGCTTCTTTAGCGGGGGGGCCGGAGAGACCCAGTACTTC.

The chain joins TRBV5-1 to TRBJ2-7; D is perhaps TRBD1 (5 bases). This CDR3 is built from 14 residues. V lost 9 bases and J lost 2, with 18 bases in between. Looked up from germline, CDR1 is SGHRS and CDR2 is YFSETQ. CDR3 sequence: CANPSQGSPYEQYF. DNA of the CDR3: TGCGCCAACCCCTCCCAGGGCAGTCCCTACGAGCAGTACTTC.

The chain's CDR3 is CASSSSGAGGRTDTQYF. In DNA, the CDR3 is TGTGCCAGCAGCTCCTCGGGGGCGGGGGGGCGTACAGATACGCAGTATTTT. The V gene is TRBV7-6, the J gene TRBJ2-3; 9 positions agree with TRBD2. V lost 4 bases to trimming and J lost 3 bases; unmatched junction nucleotides: 11. This CDR3 has 17 amino acids. Germline CDR1 SGHVS, CDR2 FNYEAQ.

The chain couples TRBV4-2 to TRBJ1-2; D is unclear. V was pared by 0 bases and J by 4 bases, with 12 bases between. CDR1 LGHNA and CDR2 YNFKEQ come from the germline V gene. The CDR3 length is 15 residues. CDR3 sequence: CASSQDLGSGYGYTF. In DNA, the CDR3 is TGTGCCAGCAGCCAAGATTTGGGGAGTGGCTATGGCTACACCTTC.

The chain has TRBV19 and TRBJ2-2; possibly TRBD2 for D (6 bases). The V gene's germline CDR1 is LNHDA and CDR2 SQIVND (reference sequence). Deletions cut 3 bases from V and 1 base from J, with 9 bases between. This CDR3 region has 15 residues. The CDR3: CASSIQGLNTGELFF. The DNA of the CDR3 is TGTGCCAGTAGTATCCAGGGACTGAACACCGGGGAGCTGTTTTTT. The whole variable domain, filled in from reference TRBV19 and TRBJ2-2, reads DGGITQSPKYLFRKEGQNVTLSCEQNLNHDAMYWYRQDPGQGLRLIYYSQIVNDFQKGDIAEGYSVSREKKESFPLTVTSAQKNPTAFYLCASSIQGLNTGELFFGEGSRLTVL.

This chain links TRBV7-9 with TRBJ2-7, with 8 bases aligning to TRBD1. The junction had 5 bases not matched to a gene; V was cut back by 4 bases and J by 6 bases. Germline assignment: CDR1 SEHNR and CDR2 FQNEAQ (reference sequence). This CDR3 region has 13 residues. In DNA form, the CDR3 reads TGTGCCAGCAGCTGGGACAGGTTTTCCGAGCAGTACTTC. Protein product: CASSWDRFSEQYF.

The chain joins TRBV5-1 to TRBJ1-5; 9 bases line up with TRBD1. Germline CDR1 is SGHRS and CDR2 is YFSETQ. V lost 4 bases to trimming and J lost 7 bases; unmatched junction nucleotides: 24. The CDR3 spans 20 residues. This CDR3 is CASSDTTRDRDRGTKQPQHF. The CDR3 coding sequence is TGCGCCAGCAGCGATACCACCCGGGACAGGGATCGAGGGACGAAACAGCCCCAGCATTTT.

The genes are TRBV3-1 (or the pseudogene TRBV3-2) and TRBJ1-6; D remains unclear. Trimming removed 1 base from V and 4 bases from J, with 5 bases in between. The germline V gene has CDR1 LGHDT and CDR2 YNNKEL (reference sequence). The CDR3 has 14 residues. CDR3 in amino acids: CASSQVEYNSPLHF. DNA for the CDR3: TGTGCCAGCAGCCAAGTAGAATATAATTCACCCCTCCACTTT.

V gene TRBV6-6 combines with J gene TRBJ1-2; no clear D gene. Trimming cost V 6 bases and J 0 bases, with 8 bases left between them. CDR3 size: 13 residues. Germline CDR1 reads MNHNY; CDR2 reads SVGAGI (reference sequence). CDR3 sequence: CASRSGTNYGYTF. In DNA form, the CDR3 reads TGTGCCAGCAGGTCCGGGACTAACTATGGCTACACCTTC.

Concerning this clone: The junction and the germline gene differ at one end; a read error may be behind it. The J gene is TRBJ1-4, the V gene TRBV3-1 (or the pseudogene TRBV3-2); D not certain. In germline, CDR1 is LGHDT, CDR2 YNNKEL (reference sequence). The CDR3 has 12 residues. CDR3 in DNA: TGTGCCAGCAGCCAGTCGGGATCGATGTTGATTTTT. Translating gives CASSQSGSMLIF.

The rearrangement uses TRBV6-6 and TRBJ2-7; D is possibly TRBD2 (5 bases). The CDR3 is made up of 11 amino acids. The germline CDR1 and CDR2 sequences are MNHNY and SVGAGI (reference sequence). The V gene lost 8 bases and the J gene lost 5 bases, with 10 bases spanning the gap. CDR3 DNA sequence: TGTGCCAGCGGACGGGGAGACGAGCAGTACTTC. This gives the protein CASGRGDEQYF.

The chain couples TRBV18 to TRBJ1-5; D is possibly TRBD1 (5 bases). The germline gives CDR1 KGHSH, CDR2 LQKENI. The CDR3 totals 14 residues. Trimming left V 8 bases short and J 3 bases short, with 14 bases between. The CDR3 loop is CASQQVSNNQPQHF. The CDR3 DNA sequence: TGTGCCAGCCAACAGGTATCGAACAATCAGCCCCAGCATTTT. Looking up the rest from reference TRBV18 and TRBJ1-5 gives the full variable domain: NAGVMQNPRHLVRRRGQEARLRCSPMKGHSHVYWYRQLPEEGLKFMVYLQKENIIDESGMPKERFSAEFPKEGPSILRIQQVVRGDSAAYFCASQQVSNNQPQHFGDGTRLSIL.

The gene calls are TRBV5-4 and TRBJ2-5, with 8 positions matching TRBD2. This CDR3 is 16 amino acids long. Per the germline V gene, CDR1 is SGHNT and CDR2 is YYREEE (reference sequence). V gave up 0 bases and J gave up 1 base; unmatched junction bases: 5. CDR3 in amino acids: CASSLAFSGGQETQYF. Written as DNA, the CDR3 is TGTGCCAGCAGCTTGGCGTTCAGCGGGGGCCAAGAGACCCAGTACTTC. The variable domain in full, with the rest retrieved from reference TRBV5-4 and TRBJ2-5, is ETGVTQSPTHLIKTRGQQVTLRCSSQSGHNTVSWYQQALGQGPQFIFQYYREEENGRGNFPPRFSGLQFPNYSSELNVNALELDDSALYLCASSLAFSGGQETQYFGPGTRLLVL.

This chain uses TRBV5-4 with TRBJ2-7; D is possibly TRBD1 (6 bases). Trimming cost V 1 base and J 0 bases, with 11 bases left between them. Germline V lookup: CDR1 SGHNT, CDR2 YYREEE (reference sequence). The CDR3 contains 15 residues. CDR3 in amino acids: CASSLRTGTSYEQYF. For the CDR3, the DNA is TGTGCCAGCAGCTTGAGAACAGGGACCTCCTACGAGCAGTACTTC. Variable domain in full (rest from reference TRBV5-4 and TRBJ2-7): ETGVTQSPTHLIKTRGQQVTLRCSSQSGHNTVSWYQQALGQGPQFIFQYYREEENGRGNFPPRFSGLQFPNYSSELNVNALELDDSALYLCASSLRTGTSYEQYFGPGTRLTVT.